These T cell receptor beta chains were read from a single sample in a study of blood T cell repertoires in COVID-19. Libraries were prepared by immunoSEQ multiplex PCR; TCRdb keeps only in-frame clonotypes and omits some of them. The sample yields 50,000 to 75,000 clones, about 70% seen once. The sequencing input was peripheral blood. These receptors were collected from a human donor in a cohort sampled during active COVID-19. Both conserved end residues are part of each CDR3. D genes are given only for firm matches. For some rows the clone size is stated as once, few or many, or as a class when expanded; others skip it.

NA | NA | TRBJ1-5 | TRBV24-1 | CATNRGGNQPQHF | TGTGCCACCAACCGGGGAGGGAATCAGCCCCAGCATTTT
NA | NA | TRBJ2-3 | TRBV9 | CASSVGRLVGTDTQYF | TGTGCCAGCAGCGTAGGTCGTCTAGTTGGCACAGATACGCAGTATTTT
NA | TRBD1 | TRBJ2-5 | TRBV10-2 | CASSDQTGTGVETQYF | TGCGCCAGCAGTGATCAGACCGGGACAGGGGTCGAGACCCAGTACTTC
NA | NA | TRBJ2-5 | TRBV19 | CASRQRGQETQYF | TGTGCCAGTAGACAAAGGGGGCAAGAGACCCAGTACTTC
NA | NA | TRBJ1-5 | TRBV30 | CAWSVSSLGGQPQHF | TGTGCCTGGAGTGTAAGTTCTCTGGGAGGGCAGCCCCAGCATTTT
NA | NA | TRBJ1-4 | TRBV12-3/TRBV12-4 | CASSLSGVEKLFF | TGTGCCAGCAGTTTATCCGGGGTCGAAAAACTGTTTTTT
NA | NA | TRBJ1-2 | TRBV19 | CASSPMRGSGYGYTF | TGTGCCAGTAGTCCGATGCGGGGATCAGGATATGGCTACACCTTC
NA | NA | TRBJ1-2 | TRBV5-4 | CASSLQGPGGYTF | TGTGCCAGCAGCCTACAGGGACCCGGGGGCTACACCTTC
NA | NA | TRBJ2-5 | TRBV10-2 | CASSDGNTAQETQYF | TGCGCCAGCAGTGATGGTAATACAGCTCAAGAGACCCAGTACTTC
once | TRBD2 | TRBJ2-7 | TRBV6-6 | CASSLAGAYEQYF | TGTGCCAGCAGTTTGGCGGGGGCCTACGAGCAGTACTTC
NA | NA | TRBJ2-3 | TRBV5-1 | CASSSDTTSTDTQYF | TGCGCCAGCAGCTCGGACACTACCAGCACAGATACGCAGTATTTT
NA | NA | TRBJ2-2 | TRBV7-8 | CASSLVDRNTGELFF | TGTGCCAGCAGCTTAGTCGACAGGAACACCGGGGAGCTGTTTTTT
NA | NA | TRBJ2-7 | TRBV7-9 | CASSLQGKARESSYEQYF | TGTGCCAGCAGCTTACAGGGAAAAGCAAGGGAAAGCTCCTACGAGCAGTACTTC
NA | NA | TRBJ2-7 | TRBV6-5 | CASSQRQAYEQYF | TGTGCCAGCAGCCAAAGGCAGGCCTACGAGCAGTACTTC
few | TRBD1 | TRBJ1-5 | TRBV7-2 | CASSPQTGGVGQPQHF | TGTGCCAGCAGCCCCCAGACAGGGGGAGTAGGGCAGCCCCAGCATTTT
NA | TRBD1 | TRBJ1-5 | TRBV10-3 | CAISEGTGFNQPQHF | TGTGCCATCAGTGAAGGGACAGGATTCAATCAGCCCCAGCATTTT
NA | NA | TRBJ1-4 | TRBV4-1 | CASSQDAQADEKLFF | TGCGCCAGCAGCCAAGATGCACAGGCTGATGAAAAACTGTTTTTT
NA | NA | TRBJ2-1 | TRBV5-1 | CASSLGGTNYNEQFF | TGCGCCAGCAGCTTGGGAGGGACAAACTACAATGAGCAGTTCTTC
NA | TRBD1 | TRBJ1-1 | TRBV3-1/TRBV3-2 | CASSRQGPDTEAFF | TGTGCCAGCAGCCGACAGGGCCCCGACACTGAAGCTTTCTTT
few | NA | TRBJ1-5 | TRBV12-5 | CASGRDSNQPQHF | TGTGCTAGTGGAAGAGATAGCAATCAGCCCCAGCATTTT
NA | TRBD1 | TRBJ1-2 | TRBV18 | CASSPLPGGYGYTF | TGTGCCAGCTCACCGTTGCCAGGGGGTTATGGCTACACCTTC
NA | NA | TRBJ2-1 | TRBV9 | CASRSGSLLNNEQFF | TGTGCCAGCAGGTCAGGAAGCTTACTGAACAATGAGCAGTTCTTC
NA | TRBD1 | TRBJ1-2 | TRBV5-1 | CASSTPTGDGYTF | TGCGCCAGCAGCACCCCGACAGGGGATGGCTACACCTTC
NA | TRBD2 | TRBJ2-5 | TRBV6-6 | CASSRLAGKETQYF | TGTGCCAGCAGCCGACTAGCGGGGAAAGAGACCCAGTACTTC
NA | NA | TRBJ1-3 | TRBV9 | CASSVTESLTGNTIYF | TGTGCCAGCAGCGTTACAGAAAGCCTAACTGGAAACACCATATATTTT
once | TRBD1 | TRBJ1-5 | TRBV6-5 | CASSLDRGNQPQHF | TGTGCCAGCAGCCTTGACAGGGGCAATCAGCCCCAGCATTTT
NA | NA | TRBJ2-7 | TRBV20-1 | CSASRSAESSYEQYF | TGCAGTGCTAGTCGTAGCGCGGAAAGCTCCTACGAGCAGTACTTC